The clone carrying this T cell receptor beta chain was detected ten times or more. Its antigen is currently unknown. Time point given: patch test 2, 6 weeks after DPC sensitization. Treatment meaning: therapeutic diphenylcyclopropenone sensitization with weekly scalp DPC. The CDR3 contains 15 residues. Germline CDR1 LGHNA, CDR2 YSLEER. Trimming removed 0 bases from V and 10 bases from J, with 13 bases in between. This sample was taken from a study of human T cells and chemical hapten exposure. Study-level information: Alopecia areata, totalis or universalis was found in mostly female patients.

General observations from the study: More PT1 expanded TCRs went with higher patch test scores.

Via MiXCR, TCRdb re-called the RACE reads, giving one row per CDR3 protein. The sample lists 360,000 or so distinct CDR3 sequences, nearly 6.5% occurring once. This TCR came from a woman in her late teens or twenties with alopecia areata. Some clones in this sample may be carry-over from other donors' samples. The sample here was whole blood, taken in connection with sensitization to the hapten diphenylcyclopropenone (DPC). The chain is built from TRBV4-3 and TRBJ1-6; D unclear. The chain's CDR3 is CASSQEGAVWSPLHF. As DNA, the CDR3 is TGCGCCAGCAGCCAAGAGGGCGCGGTATGGTCACCCCTCCACTTT.